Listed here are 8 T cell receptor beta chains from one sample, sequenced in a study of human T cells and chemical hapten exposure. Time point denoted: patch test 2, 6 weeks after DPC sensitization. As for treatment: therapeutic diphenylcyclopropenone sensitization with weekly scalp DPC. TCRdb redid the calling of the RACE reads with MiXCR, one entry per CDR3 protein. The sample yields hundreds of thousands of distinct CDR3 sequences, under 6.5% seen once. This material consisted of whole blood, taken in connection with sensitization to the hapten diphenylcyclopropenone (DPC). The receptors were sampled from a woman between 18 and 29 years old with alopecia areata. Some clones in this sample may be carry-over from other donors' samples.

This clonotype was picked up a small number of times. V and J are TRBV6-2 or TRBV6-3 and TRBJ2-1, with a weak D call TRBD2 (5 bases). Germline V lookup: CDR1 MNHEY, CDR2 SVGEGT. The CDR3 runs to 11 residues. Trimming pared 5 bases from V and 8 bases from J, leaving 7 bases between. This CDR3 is CASSLAHEQFF. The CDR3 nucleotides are TGTGCCAGCAGTCTAGCCCATGAGCAGTTCTTC.

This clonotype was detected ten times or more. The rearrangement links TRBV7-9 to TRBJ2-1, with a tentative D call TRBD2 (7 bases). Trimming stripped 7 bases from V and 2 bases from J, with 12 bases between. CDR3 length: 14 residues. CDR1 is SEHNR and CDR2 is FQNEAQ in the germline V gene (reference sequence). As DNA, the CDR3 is TGTGCCAGCAAGGAGGGGGGGCCCTACAATGAGCAGTTCTTC. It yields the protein CASKEGGPYNEQFF.

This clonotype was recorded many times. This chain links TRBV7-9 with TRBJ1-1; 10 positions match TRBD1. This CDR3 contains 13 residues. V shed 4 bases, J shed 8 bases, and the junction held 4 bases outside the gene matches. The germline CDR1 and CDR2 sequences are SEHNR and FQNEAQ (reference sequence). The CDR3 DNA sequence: TGTGCCAGCAGCTCGACAGGGGGCTCAGAAGCTTTCTTT. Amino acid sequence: CASSSTGGSEAFF.

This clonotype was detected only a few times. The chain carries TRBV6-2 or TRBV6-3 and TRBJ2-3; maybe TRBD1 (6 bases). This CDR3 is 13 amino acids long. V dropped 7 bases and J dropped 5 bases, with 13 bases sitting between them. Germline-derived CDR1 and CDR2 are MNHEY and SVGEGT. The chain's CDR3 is CASKMGQVDTQYF. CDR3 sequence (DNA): TGTGCCAGCAAAATGGGACAAGTAGATACGCAGTATTTT.

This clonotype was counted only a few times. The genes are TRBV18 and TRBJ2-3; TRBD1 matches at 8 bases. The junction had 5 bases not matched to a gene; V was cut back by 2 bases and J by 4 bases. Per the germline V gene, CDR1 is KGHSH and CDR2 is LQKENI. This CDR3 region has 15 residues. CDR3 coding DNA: TGTGCCAGCTCACCAGTGGCAGGGGGCTCAGATACGCAGTATTTT. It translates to CASSPVAGGSDTQYF.

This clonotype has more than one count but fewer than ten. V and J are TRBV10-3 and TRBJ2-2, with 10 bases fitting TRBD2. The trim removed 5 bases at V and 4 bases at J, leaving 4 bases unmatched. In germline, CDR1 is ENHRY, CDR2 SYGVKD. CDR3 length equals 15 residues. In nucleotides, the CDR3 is TGTGCCATCAGTCCAGCGGGGGGGACCACCGGGGAGCTGTTTTTT. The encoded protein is CAISPAGGTTGELFF.

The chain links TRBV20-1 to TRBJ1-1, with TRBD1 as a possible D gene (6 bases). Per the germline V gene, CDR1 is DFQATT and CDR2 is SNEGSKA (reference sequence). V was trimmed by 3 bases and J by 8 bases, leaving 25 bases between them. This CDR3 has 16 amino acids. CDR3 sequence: CSASMFGGRMLTEAFF. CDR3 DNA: TGCAGTGCTAGTATGTTCGGGGGCAGGATGCTTACGGAAGCTTTCTTT.

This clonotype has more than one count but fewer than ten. The CDR3 nucleotides read TGTGCCAGCAGCTTTGACCGGGACAGGGGGCGCGGGAACATTCAGTACTTC. It codes for CASSFDRDRGRGNIQYF. This chain uses TRBV7-9 with TRBJ2-4, with 12 bases that match TRBD1. Germline V CDR1 and CDR2: SEHNR, FQNEAQ (reference sequence). The trim removed 3 bases at V and 7 bases at J, leaving 10 bases unmatched. CDR3 length equals 17 residues.